These 21 T cell receptor beta chains came from one sample sequenced in a study of CD8+CD57+ T cells in acquired aplastic anemia. The template used for profiling TCR beta VDJ and CDR3 was genomic DNA. TCRdb passed the reads through MiXCR, listing each CDR3 protein once. Found here are some 220,000 distinct CDR3 sequences, roughly 35% of them singletons; the top ten hold approximately 1.2%. What was sequenced was sorted CD4+, CD8+, or CD8+CD57+ T cells (not recorded which) from PBMCs. These receptors all come from a human donor in good health, serving as a control.

As concerns this clonotype: At one end the junction does not follow the germline gene, possibly because of a read error. The chain couples TRBV24-1 to TRBJ2-5, with D possibly TRBD2 on 6 matching bases. Germline values: CDR1 KGHDR, CDR2 SFDVKD. CDR3 size: 13 residues. The CDR3 DNA reads as TGTGCCAGCAGTATGACTAGTTCTGGGACCCGGTACTTC. Amino acids: CASSMTSSGTRYF.

This clonotype showed up many times. The CDR3 DNA follows: TGCGCCAGCACCCCCCTGGGAGAGACCCAGTACTTC. The encoded protein is CASTPLGETQYF. This rearrangement joins TRBV10-1 to TRBJ2-5; D gene unclear. V gave up 7 bases and J gave up 4 bases, with 10 bases separating them. Germline lookup yields CDR1 WNHNN and CDR2 SYGVQD (reference sequence). This CDR3 has 12 amino acids.

At least ten counts were recorded for this clonotype. This chain connects TRBV7-9 to TRBJ2-3; the D call may be TRBD1 or TRBD2 (5 bases each). Germline V gene data show CDR1 as SEHNR and CDR2 as FQNEAQ (reference sequence). Trimming removed 4 bases at V and 2 bases at J, with 13 bases between. The CDR3 spans 15 residues. The CDR3 nucleotides are TGTGCCAGCAGCTCCGGGGCTAGCCCCACAGATACGCAGTATTTT. Its protein is CASSSGASPTDTQYF. The full variable domain, its missing parts supplied by reference TRBV7-9 and TRBJ2-3, is DTGVSQNPRHKITKRGQNVTFRCDPISEHNRLYWYRQTLGQGPEFLTYFQNEAQLEKSRLLSDRFSAERPKGSFSTLEIQRTEQGDSAMYLCASSSGASPTDTQYFGPGTRLTVL.

The rearrangement uses TRBV7-2 and TRBJ1-2, with D possibly TRBD1 on 5 matching bases. With 0 bases removed from V and 6 bases from J, the gap between germline ends came to 11 bases. Germline lookup yields CDR1 SGHTA and CDR2 FQGNSA. The CDR3 extends over 14 amino acids. The CDR3 nucleotides are TGTGCCAGCAGCTTAGCGCGGGGGGTTAATGGCTACACCTTC. Protein product: CASSLARGVNGYTF.

This clonotype was observed many times. The chain combines TRBV6-1 with TRBJ1-2; no clear D gene. The V end lost 7 bases, the J end lost 0 bases, and 18 bases lay between the germline ends. The CDR3 runs 16 residues. Looked up from germline, CDR1 is MNHNS and CDR2 is SASEGT. CDR3 DNA sequence: TGTGCCAGCACCGCGATGGGTAGGAGCACTAACTATGGCTACACCTTC. Amino acid sequence: CASTAMGRSTNYGYTF.

This clonotype occurred a few times. V and J are TRBV5-1 and TRBJ1-2, with D possibly matching TRBD1 (5 bases). The germline V gene encodes CDR1 SGHRS and CDR2 YFSETQ. Trimming took 1 base from V and 0 from J, leaving 10 bases between them. This CDR3 comprises 15 residues. The CDR3 here is CASSLQATANYGYTF. The CDR3 DNA follows: TGCGCCAGCAGCTTGCAGGCGACAGCTAACTATGGCTACACCTTC.

In this sample, this clonotype turned up many times. Here the CDR3 DNA reads TGCAGTGCTAGAGTTCAGGGGGCGGCCTATGGCTACACCTTC. It encodes CSARVQGAAYGYTF. The gene calls are TRBV20-1 and TRBJ1-2; 8 bases map to TRBD1. Losses at the gene ends were 1 base for V and 4 bases for J; bases not matched to a gene: 5. Per the germline V gene, CDR1 is DFQATT and CDR2 is SNEGSKA (reference sequence). The CDR3 covers 14 residues.

This clonotype has a handful of counts. V and J are TRBV4-1 and TRBJ2-3; D tentatively fits TRBD1 or TRBD2 (5 bases each). V shed 2 bases and J shed 2 bases, with 11 bases lying between them. There are 15 residues in the CDR3. Germline CDR1 MGHRA, CDR2 YSYEKL. The CDR3 DNA is TGCGCCAGCAGCCAACCGGGACGGCCCACAGATACGCAGTATTTT. Encoded protein: CASSQPGRPTDTQYF.

This clonotype was detected a few times. The chain recombines TRBV20-1 with TRBJ2-1; D remains unclear. Trimming cost V 6 bases and J 4 bases, with 16 bases left between them. The CDR3 sequence is 14 residues long. In germline, CDR1 is DFQATT, CDR2 SNEGSKA (reference sequence). Here the CDR3 DNA reads TGCAGTGCCCGACTGGAGAAATCTTACAATGAGCAGTTCTTC. Amino acid sequence: CSARLEKSYNEQFF.

This clonotype was seen more than once but under ten times. The chain carries TRBV11-1 and TRBJ2-1; 12 nucleotides match TRBD2. CDR1 is SGHAT, CDR2 FQDESV, per germline (reference sequence). This CDR3 has 19 amino acids. The V segment lost 5 bases and the J segment 1 base; nucleotides outside the gene matches: 12. The DNA of the CDR3 is TGTGCCAGCAGCACCACTAGCGGGGGGCCGCCAACATCCTACAATGAGCAGTTCTTC. It yields the protein CASSTTSGGPPTSYNEQFF.

This chain connects TRBV5-6 to TRBJ2-2; D unclear. V lost 3 bases and J 4 bases, leaving 13 bases between the germline ends. The germline gives CDR1 SGHDT, CDR2 YYEEEE. The CDR3 is made up of 15 amino acids. Here the CDR3 reads CASSSTNDGTGELFF. The CDR3 DNA reads TGTGCCAGCAGCTCAACAAATGACGGCACCGGGGAGCTGTTTTTT.

This clonotype was seen a few times. The chain carries TRBV5-1 and TRBJ1-2, with D maybe TRBD1 (5 bases). V lost 1 base, J lost 4 bases, and 14 bases lay in between. The CDR3 sequence is 15 residues long. Germline assignment: CDR1 SGHRS and CDR2 YFSETQ. CDR3 residues: CASSLTPGDVYGYTF. In nucleotides, the CDR3 is TGCGCCAGCAGCTTGACCCCGGGGGACGTCTATGGCTACACCTTC.

The chain is built from TRBV20-1 and TRBJ2-1; TRBD2 aligns across 14 bases. This CDR3 has 15 amino acids. V lost 5 bases to trimming and J lost 7 bases; unmatched junction nucleotides: 7. Per germline, CDR1 DFQATT and CDR2 SNEGSKA (reference sequence). CDR3 sequence reads: CSAPTSGGATNEQFF. Written as DNA, the CDR3 is TGCAGTGCTCCGACTAGCGGGGGGGCCACTAATGAGCAGTTCTTC.

This clonotype was seen at least ten times. The chain joins TRBV7-6 to TRBJ2-3, with 8 bases lining up with TRBD1. CDR1 and CDR2 (germline): SGHVS, FNYEAQ. This CDR3 comprises 15 residues. The trim removed 5 bases at V and 6 bases at J, leaving 10 bases unmatched. The CDR3 spells CASSARTGLDDTQYF. In DNA, the CDR3 is TGTGCCAGCAGCGCCAGGACAGGGTTGGATGATACGCAGTATTTT.

This clonotype occurred many times. This chain links TRBV4-1 with TRBJ1-6, with 9 bases matching TRBD1. Germline V gives CDR1 MGHRA, CDR2 YSYEKL. The CDR3 runs to 15 residues. The ends lost 8 bases at V and 6 bases at J; junction bases unmatched: 8. The CDR3: CASRTTGGSNSPLHF. The CDR3 region has the DNA TGCGCCAGCCGCACTACAGGGGGCTCTAATTCACCCCTCCACTTT.

This clonotype was detected many times. The chain has TRBV7-2 and TRBJ1-6, with D tentatively TRBD1 (6 bases). Between the trimmed V and J ends, which lost 6 bases and 9 bases, there was a span of 15 bases. CDR3 length: 14 amino acids. Germline assignment: CDR1 SGHTA and CDR2 FQGNSA. Here the CDR3 reads CASRPGQITSPLHF. The CDR3 region has the DNA TGTGCCAGCAGACCTGGACAGATAACTTCACCCCTCCACTTT.

V gene TRBV5-6 combines with J gene TRBJ2-7; D possibly corresponds to TRBD1 (6 bases). V was shortened by 4 bases and J by 5 bases, with 13 bases between the two germline ends. This CDR3 contains 13 residues. Germline CDR1 is SGHDT and CDR2 is YYEEEE. Here the CDR3 DNA reads TGTGCCAGCAGCACAGGGCCCGGGAACGAGCAGTACTTC. Translated, it gives CASSTGPGNEQYF.

This chain links TRBV10-3 with TRBJ2-7, with D perhaps being TRBD1 or TRBD2 (6 bases each). The CDR3 sequence is 14 residues long. V shed 4 bases and J shed 7 bases, with 17 bases lying between them. The germline V gene encodes CDR1 ENHRY and CDR2 SYGVKD. The DNA for the CDR3 is TGTGCCATCAGTGTATCCGAGACAGGAGGGGAGCAGTACTTC. This gives the protein CAISVSETGGEQYF.

The chain has TRBV4-2 and TRBJ1-2, with a possible D match to TRBD1 (5 bases). Germline V CDR1 and CDR2: LGHNA, YNFKEQ. Trimming shortened V by 4 bases and J by 1 base, and 19 bases separated the two germline ends. This CDR3 is 17 amino acids long. Written as DNA, the CDR3 is TGTGCCAGCAGCCCTGTAACAGGCGGGGCGATTAACTATGGCTACACCTTC. Protein sequence: CASSPVTGGAINYGYTF.

This clonotype was recorded a few times. The chain has TRBV29-1 and TRBJ2-3; no clear D gene. CDR1 and CDR2 (germline): SQVTM, ANQGSEA. The V gene lost 7 bases and the J gene lost 6 bases, with 8 bases spanning the gap. This CDR3 has 10 residues. Here the CDR3 DNA reads TGCAGCGCGGGCCTGGATACGCAGTATTTT. Translation gives CSAGLDTQYF.

This rearrangement joins TRBV7-3 to TRBJ2-2; 7 bases match TRBD2. Germline CDR1 and CDR2: SGHTA and FQGTGA. V lost 5 bases and J lost 4; bases outside the gene matches: 4. This CDR3 spans 14 amino acids. The CDR3 here is CASSTIAGTGELFF. The CDR3 nucleotides are TGTGCCAGCAGCACTATAGCGGGCACCGGGGAGCTGTTTTTT.